The entry below describes one T cell receptor (beta chain). This sample was taken from a study of shared clonotypes between healthy human individuals. Data came from immunoSEQ multiplex PCR; TCRdb stores just in-frame clones and leaves some out. The profile shows 2 million to 2.5 million clones, roughly 96% of them singletons. The sequence was obtained from a man between 18 and 29 years old in good health. The sequencing input was naive CD4+ T cells sorted from blood. Subset described: CD45RA+ positively selected.

The CDR3 DNA reads as TGTGCCTGGATCGGACAGGGAATGGGTTCAGGGGAGCTGTTTTTT. As protein: CAWIGQGMGSGELFF. The V and J genes are TRBV30 and TRBJ2-2, with 8 nucleotides matching TRBD1. The germline V gene has CDR1 GTSNPN and CDR2 SVGIG (reference sequence). This CDR3 is 15 amino acids long. After removal of 4 bases from V and 8 bases from J, the junction contained 12 bases not matched to a gene. Using reference TRBV30 and TRBJ2-2 for the parts outside the CDR3, the full variable domain is SQTIHQWPATLVQPVGSPLSLECTVEGTSNPNLYWYRQAAGRGLQLLFYSVGIGQISSEVPQNLSASRPQDRQFILSSKKLLLSDSGFYLCAWIGQGMGSGELFFGEGSRLTVL.